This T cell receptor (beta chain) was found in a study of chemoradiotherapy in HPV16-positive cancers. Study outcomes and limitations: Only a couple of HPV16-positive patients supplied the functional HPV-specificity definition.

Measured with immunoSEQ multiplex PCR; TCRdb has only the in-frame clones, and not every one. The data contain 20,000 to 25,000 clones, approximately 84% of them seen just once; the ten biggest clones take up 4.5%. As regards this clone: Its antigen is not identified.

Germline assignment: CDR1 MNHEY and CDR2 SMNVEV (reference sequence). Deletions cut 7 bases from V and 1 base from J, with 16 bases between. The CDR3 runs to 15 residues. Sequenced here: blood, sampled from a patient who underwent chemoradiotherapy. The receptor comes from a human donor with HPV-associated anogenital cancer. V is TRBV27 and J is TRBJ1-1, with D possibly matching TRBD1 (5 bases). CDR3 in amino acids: CASILREGTNTEAFF. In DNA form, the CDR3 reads TGTGCCAGCATTCTTCGGGAGGGGACGAACACTGAAGCTTTCTTT.